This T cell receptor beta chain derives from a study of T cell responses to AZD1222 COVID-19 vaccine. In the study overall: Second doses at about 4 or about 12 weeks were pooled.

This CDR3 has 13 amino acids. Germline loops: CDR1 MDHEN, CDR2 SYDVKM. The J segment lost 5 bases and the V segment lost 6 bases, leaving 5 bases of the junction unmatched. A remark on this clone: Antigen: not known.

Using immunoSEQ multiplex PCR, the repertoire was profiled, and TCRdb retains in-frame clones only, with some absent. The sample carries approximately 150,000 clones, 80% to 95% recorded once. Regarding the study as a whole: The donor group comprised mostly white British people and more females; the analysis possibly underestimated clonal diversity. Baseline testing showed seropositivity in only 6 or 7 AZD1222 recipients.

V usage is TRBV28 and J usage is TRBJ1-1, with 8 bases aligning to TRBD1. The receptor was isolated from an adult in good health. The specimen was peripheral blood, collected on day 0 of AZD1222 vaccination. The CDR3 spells CASSPRGRTEAFF. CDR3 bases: TGTGCCAGCAGCCCCAGGGGGCGGACTGAAGCTTTCTTT.